This T cell receptor beta chain was recovered during a study of TIL therapy for anti-PD-1-resistant metastatic lung cancer (dated by TCRdb to the early 2020s). For the study in its entirety: Tumors were harvested prior to any PD-1/PD-L1 blockade, after which nivolumab was administered to patients, and lymphodepletion, expanded TIL infusion and IL-2 were given to patients who progressed. T cell receptor beta sequencing of tumor and peripheral blood was used to follow clonotypes across the tumor, the expanded TIL product and serial blood samples. Across the cohort, whole-exome sequencing showed a median non-synonymous tumor mutation burden of approximately 1.5 mutations per megabase. Among the enrolled patients, the median age was roughly 55 years (range roughly 38-85), and the median tumor PD-L1 proportion score was under 6.5%. The cohort was composed predominantly of lung adenocarcinoma, with several EGFR-mutant and two ALK-rearranged tumors included, and half of patients were identified as current or former smokers. Study-level results and caveats: The cohort was highly selected, including more treatment-naive, never-smoker and oncogene-addicted patients than is typical, which limits generalizability. The baseline peripheral repertoire was partially replaced by infused TIL clonotypes, which then decayed over months, and persistence showed no apparent association with response. The study protocol defined all tumor marker inferences as exploratory.

Comment on this clone: No cognate antigen has been identified for it. The sample holds no much larger clone one base away, and base qualities are not on file.

The sample's time point, from its label and the paper: pre-treatment sample, taken before nivolumab and TIL therapy. Adults with stage 4 NSCLC were enrolled in a dual-center phase I trial from October 2017 to early 2020. The samples were drawn from an open-label, single-arm phase I trial testing tumor-infiltrating lymphocyte therapy combined with nivolumab in advanced non-small cell lung cancer. Mononuclear cells from blood collected in EDTA tubes were isolated on a Ficoll gradient and snap-frozen as pellets, and DNA was then extracted using a Qiagen mini-prep kit. Trimming at the junction amounts to 1 base on V and 3 bases on J, and the germline ends lie 9 bases apart. CDR1 and CDR2, per the germline V gene (reference sequence), are SGHNT and YYREEE. The CDR3, cysteine through phenylalanine, is 14 amino acids long. The retained sequence is limited to the CDR3, 42 bases, with the frame set at the first base.

The immunoSEQ v3 hsTCRB kit was used to amplify TCR beta CDR3 regions from genomic DNA through bias-controlled multiplex PCR. The TCR libraries were sequenced on an Illumina NextSeq 500 to around 2 million read pairs for survey level or about 5-6 million read pairs for deep level. As for the original processing: V, D and J genes were assigned, non-productive sequences were removed, and clonality was reported by immunoSEQ Analyzer software. Repertoires were compared using productive Simpson clonality and Morisita overlap index of productive TRB rearrangements between infused TIL and blood. Absolute clonotype counts in blood were estimated by multiplying the lymphocyte count by the CD3+ fraction and by the productive frequency of the clone. The immuneACCESS repertoire file appears here via TCRdb, limited to in-frame rearrangements. These files lack a portion of the clones; in checked studies, under half of the deficit traces to unresolved V genes, and the cause of the others is not known. V and J calls and clone size come straight from that table; D and trimming were deduced from the DNA. The sample table records 55,000 or so clones; approximately 78% of these occur just once. The ten most abundant clones make up just under 3% of the sample.

The chain is made from TRBV5-4 and TRBJ2-3; the D gene is perhaps TRBD2, from 5 matching bases. The sample here was blood, taken at baseline. The clonotype was recovered from a person between 30 and 79 years old with non-small cell lung cancer. The nucleotide sequence is given as TGTGCCAGCAGCTTGAACGACTATACAGATACGCAGTATTTT. Protein translation: CASSLNDYTDTQYF. Outside the CDR3, residues come from the reference TRBV5-4 and TRBJ2-3 proteins, so the full variable domain is: ETGVTQSPTHLIKTRGQQVTLRCSSQSGHNTVSWYQQALGQGPQFIFQYYREEENGRGNFPPRFSGLQFPNYSSELNVNALELDDSALYLCASSLNDYTDTQYFGPGTRLTVL.